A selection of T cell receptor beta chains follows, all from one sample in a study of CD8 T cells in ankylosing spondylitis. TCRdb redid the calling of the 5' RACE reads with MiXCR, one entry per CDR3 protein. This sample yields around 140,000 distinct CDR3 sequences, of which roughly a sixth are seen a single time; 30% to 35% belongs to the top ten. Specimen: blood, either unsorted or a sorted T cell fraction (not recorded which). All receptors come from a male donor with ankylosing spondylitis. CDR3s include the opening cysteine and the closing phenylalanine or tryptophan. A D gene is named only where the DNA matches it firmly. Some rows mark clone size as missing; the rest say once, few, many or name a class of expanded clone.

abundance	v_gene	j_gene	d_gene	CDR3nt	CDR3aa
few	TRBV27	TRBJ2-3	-	TGTGCCAGCAGGGACGTAGTCACAGATACGCAGTATTTT	CASRDVVTDTQYF
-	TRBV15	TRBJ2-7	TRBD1	TGTGCCACCAGCCGTGACAGGGAATACGAGCAGTACTTC	CATSRDREYEQYF
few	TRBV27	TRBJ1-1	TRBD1	TGTGCCAGCAGTTCGGACCGGGACAGGGGGCACACTGAAGCTTTCTTT	CASSSDRDRGHTEAFF
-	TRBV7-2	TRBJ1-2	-	TGTGCCAGCAGCCCTCTTATGGGGGCTCCGGGAGACTATGGCTACACCTTC	CASSPLMGAPGDYGYTF
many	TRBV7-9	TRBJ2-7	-	TGTGCCAGCAGCTTAGCGGCGGTTAGGGAGCAGTACTTC	CASSLAAVREQYF
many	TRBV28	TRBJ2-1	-	TGTGCCAGCAGTTTCGGGGCCAGTACCACCTACAATGAGCAGTTCTTC	CASSFGASTTYNEQFF
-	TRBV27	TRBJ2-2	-	TGTGCCGCAGGGTACACCGGGGAGCTGTTTTTT	CAAGYTGELFF
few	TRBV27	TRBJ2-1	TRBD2	TGTGCCAGCAAGGTGACTAGCGGGAGTGGAAATGAGCAGTTCTTC	CASKVTSGSGNEQFF
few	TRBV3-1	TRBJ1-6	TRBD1	TGTGCCAGCAGCCAAGATCGGGACAGGAGCTCCTATAATTCACCCCTCCACTTT	CASSQDRDRSSYNSPLHF
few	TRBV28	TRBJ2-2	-	TGTGCCAGCAGTTTACCCCTAGGGAGGCCGAACACCGGGGAGCTGTTTTTT	CASSLPLGRPNTGELFF
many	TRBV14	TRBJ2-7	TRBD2	TGTGCCAGCAGCCCGCGACTAGCGGACTCCTACGAGCAGTACTTC	CASSPRLADSYEQYF
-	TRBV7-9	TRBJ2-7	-	TGTGCCAGCAGCTTATCCAGGGACTACGAGCAGTACTTC	CASSLSRDYEQYF
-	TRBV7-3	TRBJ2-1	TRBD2	TGTGCCAGCAGCCGACGGAAGACTAGCGGGAGGGGGAATGAGCAGTTCTTC	CASSRRKTSGRGNEQFF
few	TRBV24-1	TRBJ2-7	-	TGTGCCACCAGTGACCAGGGACTTCATAGTGAGCAGTACTTC	CATSDQGLHSEQYF
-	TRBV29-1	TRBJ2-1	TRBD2	TGCAGCGTTGAAGATTCTGGAGGGACTAGCGGATGGGAGTTCTTC	CSVEDSGGTSGWEFF
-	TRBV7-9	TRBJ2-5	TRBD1	TGTGCCAGCAGCCGTGGACAGGGCGTCGGTGAGACCCAGTACTTC	CASSRGQGVGETQYF
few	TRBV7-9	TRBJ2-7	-	TGTGCCAGCAGCCTCGGTGGGGGTTTAATCTACGAGCAGTACTTC	CASSLGGGLIYEQYF
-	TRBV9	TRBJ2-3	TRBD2	TGTGCCAGCAGCGTAATCCCGGGAGGGCGGGATACGCAGTATTTT	CASSVIPGGRDTQYF
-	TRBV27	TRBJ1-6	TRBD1	TGTGCCAGCAGTGTCGACAGGGATTCACCCCTCCACTTT	CASSVDRDSPLHF
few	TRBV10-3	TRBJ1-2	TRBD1	TGTGCCATCAGTGACCCAAGACAGGGGGCGTCATCTGGCTACACCTTC	CAISDPRQGASSGYTF
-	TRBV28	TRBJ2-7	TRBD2	TGTGCCAGCAGCCCGATACCAATAGCGGGAGGCCGCTACGAGCAGTACTTC	CASSPIPIAGGRYEQYF
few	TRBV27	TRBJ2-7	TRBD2	TGTGCCAGCAGGCTGACTAGCGGGAGATATTACGAGCAGTACTTC	CASRLTSGRYYEQYF
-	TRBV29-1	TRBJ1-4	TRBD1	TGCAGCGTCGAAGGCGGAGCGGGACAGGAAAAACTGTTTTTT	CSVEGGAGQEKLFF
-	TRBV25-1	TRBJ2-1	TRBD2	TGTGCCAGCAGTGAACCTACTAGCGGGAGTAGAGATGAGCAGTTCTTC	CASSEPTSGSRDEQFF
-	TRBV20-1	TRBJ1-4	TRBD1	TGCAGTGCTCGGGGGACAGCAACTAATGAAAAACTGTTTTTT	CSARGTATNEKLFF
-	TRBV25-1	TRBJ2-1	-	TGTGCCAGCAGTGCCCCCCTATACAATGAGCAGTTCTTC	CASSAPLYNEQFF
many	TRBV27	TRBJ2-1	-	TGTGCCAGCAGTTCCCTCAATGAGCAGTTCTTC	CASSSLNEQFF
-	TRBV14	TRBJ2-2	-	TGTGCCAGCAGCCAAGGGTGGACCGGGGAGCTGTTTTTT	CASSQGWTGELFF
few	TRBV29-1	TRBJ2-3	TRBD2	TGCAGCGCCACGGGCGGGAGGTTGGGTGATACGCAGTATTTT	CSATGGRLGDTQYF
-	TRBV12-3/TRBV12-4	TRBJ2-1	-	TGTGCCAGCAGTTTATGGCAAAGCTCCTACAATGAGCAGTTCTTC	CASSLWQSSYNEQFF
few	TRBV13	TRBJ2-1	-	TGTGCCAGCAGCAGGACTAAGAGCTCCTACAATGAGCAGTTCTTC	CASSRTKSSYNEQFF
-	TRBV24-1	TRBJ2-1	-	TGTGCCACCAGTGACCGCACCAGCGGTTACAATGAGCAGTTCTTC	CATSDRTSGYNEQFF
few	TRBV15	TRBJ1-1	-	TGTGCCACCAGCAGAGGCGGGCTACGGAACACTGAAGCTTTCTTT	CATSRGGLRNTEAFF
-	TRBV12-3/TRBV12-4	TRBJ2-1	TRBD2	TGTGCCAGCAGTTTAGCGCTAAGAGCGGGAGCCAGGGATGAGCAGTTCTTC	CASSLALRAGARDEQFF
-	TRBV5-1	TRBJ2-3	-	TGCGCCAGCAGCTCGACAGGTCCAGGGAGCACAGATACGCAGTATTTT	CASSSTGPGSTDTQYF
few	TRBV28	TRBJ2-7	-	TGTGCCAGCAGTCTAGGTTCTTGGGACGGCTCCTACGAGCAGTACTTC	CASSLGSWDGSYEQYF
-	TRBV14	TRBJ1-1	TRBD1	TGTGCCAGCAGCCAAGAGGGCAGGGGGGTGAACACTGAAGCTTTCTTT	CASSQEGRGVNTEAFF
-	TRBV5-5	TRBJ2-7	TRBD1	TGTGCCAGCAGCTTAACCTCGACAGGGCACTACGAGCAGTACTTC	CASSLTSTGHYEQYF
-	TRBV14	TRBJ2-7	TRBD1	TGTGCCAGCAGCGTAGGACAGGGTATTCTCTACGAGCAGTACTTC	CASSVGQGILYEQYF
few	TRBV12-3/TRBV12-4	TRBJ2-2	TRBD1	TGTGCCAGCAGTCCGGACAGGGGGCTGACCGGGGAGCTGTTTTTT	CASSPDRGLTGELFF
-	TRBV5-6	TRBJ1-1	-	TGTGCCAGCGGCCCAGGTATGGCGCTCTCAGCTTTCTTT	CASGPGMALSAFF
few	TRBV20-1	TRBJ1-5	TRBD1	TGCAGTGCTAGAGATCCACAGGGGGCGTCCAATCAGCCCCAGCATTTT	CSARDPQGASNQPQHF
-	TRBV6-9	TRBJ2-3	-	TGTGCCAGCAGTTATCCCCCACGACAGGAGAGCACAGATACGCAGTATTTT	CASSYPPRQESTDTQYF
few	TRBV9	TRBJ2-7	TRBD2	TGTGCCAGCAGCGGTCTAGCGGGAGGGCCCTACGAGCAGTACTTC	CASSGLAGGPYEQYF
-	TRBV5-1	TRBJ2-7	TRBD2	TGCGCCAGCAGCTTGGACGGGACTAGCGGACACGAGCAGTACTTC	CASSLDGTSGHEQYF
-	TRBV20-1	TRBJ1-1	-	TGCAGTGCTAGAGATCGATCCAGCACTGAAGCTTTCTTT	CSARDRSSTEAFF
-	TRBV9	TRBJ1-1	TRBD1	TGTGCCAGCAGCGCTTGGGACAGGGAAGCTTTCTTT	CASSAWDREAFF
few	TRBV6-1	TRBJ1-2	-	TGTGCCAGCAGCCACAGGTCTGGCTATGGCTACACCTTC	CASSHRSGYGYTF
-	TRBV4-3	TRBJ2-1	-	TGCGCCAGCAGCCAAGTGAACGAGGGTGAGCAGTTCTTC	CASSQVNEGEQFF
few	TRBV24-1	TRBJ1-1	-	TGTGCCACCAGAATGGATATGAACACTGAAGCTTTCTTT	CATRMDMNTEAFF
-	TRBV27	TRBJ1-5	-	TGTGCCAGCAGTCGCCCCGGTCAGCCCCAGCATTTT	CASSRPGQPQHF
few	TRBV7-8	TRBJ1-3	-	TGTGCCAGCAGCCCGTTAGGCTCTGGAAACACCATATATTTT	CASSPLGSGNTIYF
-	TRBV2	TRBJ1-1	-	TGTGCCAGCAGTTCGCGGAAGGGGACGAACACTGAAGCTTTCTTT	CASSSRKGTNTEAFF
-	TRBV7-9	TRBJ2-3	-	TGTGCCAGCAGCAATAGAGCAGATACGCAGTATTTT	CASSNRADTQYF
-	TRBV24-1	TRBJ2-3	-	TGTGCCACCAGTGACTCGGACACTATGAGGGCTACAGATACGCAGTATTTT	CATSDSDTMRATDTQYF
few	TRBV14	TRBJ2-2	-	TGTGCCAGCAGCCAAGCACCGGATCCCACCGGGGAGCTGTTTTTT	CASSQAPDPTGELFF
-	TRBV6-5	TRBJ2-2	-	TGTGCCAGCAGTTACTCGATGACGGACACCGGGGAGCTGTTTTTT	CASSYSMTDTGELFF
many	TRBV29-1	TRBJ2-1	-	TGCAGCGTTGAATTTGTGGTTCACGAGCAGTTCTTC	CSVEFVVHEQFF